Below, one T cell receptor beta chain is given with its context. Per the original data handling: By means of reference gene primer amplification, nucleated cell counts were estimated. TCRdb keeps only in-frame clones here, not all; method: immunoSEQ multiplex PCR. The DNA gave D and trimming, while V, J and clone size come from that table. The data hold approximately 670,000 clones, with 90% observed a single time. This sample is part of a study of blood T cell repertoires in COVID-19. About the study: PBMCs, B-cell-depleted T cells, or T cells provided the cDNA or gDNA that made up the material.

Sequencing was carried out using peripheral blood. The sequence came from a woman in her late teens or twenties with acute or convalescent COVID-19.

The DNA of the CDR3 is TGCAGTGCTAATGACAGGTCCCCTACCTACGAGCAGTACTTC. It yields the protein CSANDRSPTYEQYF. The chain couples TRBV20-1 to TRBJ2-7, with a tentative D call TRBD1 (6 bases). This CDR3 has 14 residues. CDR1 is DFQATT and CDR2 is SNEGSKA in the germline V gene (reference sequence). V lost 4 bases and J lost 2, with 15 bases in between.